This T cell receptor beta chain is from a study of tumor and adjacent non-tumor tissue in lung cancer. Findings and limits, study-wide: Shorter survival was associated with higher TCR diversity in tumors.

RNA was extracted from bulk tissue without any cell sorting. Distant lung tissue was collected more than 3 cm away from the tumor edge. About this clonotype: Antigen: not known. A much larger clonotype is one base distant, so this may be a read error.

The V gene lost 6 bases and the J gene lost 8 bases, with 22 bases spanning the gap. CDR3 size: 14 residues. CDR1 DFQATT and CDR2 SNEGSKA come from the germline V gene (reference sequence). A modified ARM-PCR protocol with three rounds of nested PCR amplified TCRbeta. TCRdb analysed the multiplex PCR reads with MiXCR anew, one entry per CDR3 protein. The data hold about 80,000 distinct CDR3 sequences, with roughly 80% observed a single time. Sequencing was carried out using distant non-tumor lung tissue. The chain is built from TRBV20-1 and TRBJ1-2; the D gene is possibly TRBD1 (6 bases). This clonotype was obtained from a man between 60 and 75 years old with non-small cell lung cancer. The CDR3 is CSAEKVRGAGGYTF. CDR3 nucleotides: TGCAGTGCCGAGAAAGTCAGGGGTGCGGGGGGCTACACCTTC.